Reported below is one TCR beta chain. Its specificity is unknown. An Oncomine TCR Beta short-read assay was used to sequence the DNA from cultured CD4+ T cells. In TCRdb, the PCR reads were re-called with MiXCR into one record per CDR3 protein. The sample has roughly 24,000 distinct CDR3 sequences, roughly three fifths seen once. Germline CDR1 is MNHEY and CDR2 is SVGEGT. This CDR3 is 14 amino acids long. V lost 5 bases, J lost 3 bases, and 11 bases lay in between. Described treatment: approximately nine-day PBMC culture with coronavirus spike peptide pools or control peptides (ViraFEST assay). Half the medium was exchanged for fresh IL-2 medium on days 3 and 7. Having spent nine to eleven days in culture, CD4+ T cells were then isolated by negative selection. The entry originates in a study of vaccination and CD4 T cells after COVID-19. Study-wide context: Two mRNA vaccine doses were given, either BNT162b2 or mRNA-1273.

Study-level findings and limits: Median SARS-CoV-2-reactive clonotype numbers went up from approximately 21 to 38, but not significantly.

The source of this sequence is a human donor who had recovered from COVID-19. The genes are TRBV6-2 or TRBV6-3 and TRBJ2-1; D might be TRBD2 (7 bases). Sequenced input: CD4+ T cells from blood, cultured in vitro. The CDR3 loop is CASSAGAGYNEQFF. CDR3 bases: TGTGCCAGCAGTGCGGGGGCAGGCTACAATGAGCAGTTCTTC.